This record concerns one T cell receptor (beta chain) sequence. Its antigen is not identified. Germline CDR1 reads SGHRS; CDR2 reads YFSETQ. The V segment lost 0 bases and the J segment 7 bases; nucleotides outside the gene matches: 8. The length of the CDR3 is 16 residues. Method: immunoSEQ multiplex PCR; TCRdb's copy keeps in-frame clones and lacks some. The top ten clones hold less than 4.5% of a sample with 150,000 to 200,000 clones, more than 90% of them seen once. This sample is part of a study of T cell responses to AZD1222 COVID-19 vaccine. The study, taken as a whole, reports: A mostly white British donor set with more females was recruited, and clonal diversity was possibly underestimated. The repertoires were collected only after the peak T cell response. The number of AZD1222 recipients seropositive at baseline was only five or six.

The chain is built from TRBV5-1 and TRBJ2-7, with 12 bases identical to TRBD2. The sample in question was peripheral blood, obtained 28 days after the second dose of the MenACWY control vaccine. The TCR was taken from an adult who received the MenACWY meningococcal vaccine as a control. CDR3 coding DNA: TGCGCCAGCAGCTTGGGAGGACTAGCGGGAAAAGGTGAGCAGTACTTC. It specifies CASSLGGLAGKGEQYF.